The table lists the clone carrying this T cell receptor (beta chain) with a count of one. The data belong to a study of technical replicates of blood from a few donors. This CDR3 has 16 amino acids. Per the germline V gene, CDR1 is SGHRS and CDR2 is YFSETQ. The V and J ends lost 0 bases and 2 bases respectively, with 14 bases between them. Only in-frame clones appear in the TCRdb table, and some are missing; sequencing was by immunoSEQ multiplex PCR. The repertoire holds 70,000 to 85,000 clones, nearly 97% seen once, with less than 0.25% in the top ten. This rearrangement joins TRBV5-1 to TRBJ1-1; D may be TRBD1 (6 bases). Specimen: T cells isolated from PBMCs. The origin of this receptor is a human donor in good health. The CDR3 DNA sequence: TGCGCCAGCAGCTTGGGGGCCCTACAGGGTAACACTGAAGCTTTCTTT. Its protein product is CASSLGALQGNTEAFF.